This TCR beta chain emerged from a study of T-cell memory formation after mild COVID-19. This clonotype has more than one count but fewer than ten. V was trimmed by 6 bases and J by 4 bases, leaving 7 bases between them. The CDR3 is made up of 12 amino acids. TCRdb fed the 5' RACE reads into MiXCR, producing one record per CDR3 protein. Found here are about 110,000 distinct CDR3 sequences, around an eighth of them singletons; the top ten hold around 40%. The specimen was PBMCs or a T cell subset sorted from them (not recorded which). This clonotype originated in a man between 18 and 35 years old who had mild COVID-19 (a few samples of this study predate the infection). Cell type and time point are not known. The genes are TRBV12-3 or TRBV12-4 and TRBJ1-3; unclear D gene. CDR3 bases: TGTGCCAGCAGACGGCCAGGAAACACCATATATTTT. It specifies CASRRPGNTIYF.